The sequence of this T cell receptor beta chain was determined in a study of blood T cell repertoires in COVID-19. Study-wide background: Some COVID-19 samples were acute and others convalescent; all came from the United States, Italy and Spain. PBMCs, B-cell-depleted T cells, or T cells provided the cDNA or gDNA that made up the material.

Profiled with immunoSEQ multiplex PCR; TCRdb holds only in-frame clones, not every one. This sample yields about 180,000 clones, of which about 72% are seen a single time; about 18% belongs to the top ten. The age range of participants was 18 to 89 years, with residence in fewer than 25 US areas. V shed 1 base, J shed 4 bases, and the junction held 5 bases outside the gene matches. The CDR3 has 14 amino acids. The V gene's germline CDR1 is GTSNPN and CDR2 SVGIG (reference sequence). Sequencing used PBMCs or T cells enriched from blood (not recorded which). The clonotype comes from a woman aged 45-59 years who had recovered from COVID-19. The V and J genes are TRBV30 and TRBJ2-7; 9 bases line up with TRBD1. CDR3 sequence reads: CAWSAWTGAYEQYF. The CDR3 DNA reads TGTGCCTGGAGTGCCTGGACAGGGGCTTACGAGCAGTACTTC.